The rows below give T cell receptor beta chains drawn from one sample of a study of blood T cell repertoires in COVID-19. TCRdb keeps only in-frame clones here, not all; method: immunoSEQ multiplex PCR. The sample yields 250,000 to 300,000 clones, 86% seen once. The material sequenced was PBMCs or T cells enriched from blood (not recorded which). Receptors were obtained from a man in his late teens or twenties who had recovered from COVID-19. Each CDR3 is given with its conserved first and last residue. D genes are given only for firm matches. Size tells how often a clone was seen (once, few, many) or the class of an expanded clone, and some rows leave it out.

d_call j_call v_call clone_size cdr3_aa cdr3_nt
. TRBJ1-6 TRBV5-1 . CASSSRTRSSYNSPLHF TGCGCCAGCAGCTCCCGGACACGAAGCTCCTATAATTCACCCCTCCACTTT
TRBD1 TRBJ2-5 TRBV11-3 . CASRTGFLETQYF TGTGCCAGCCGGACAGGCTTTTTGGAGACCCAGTACTTC
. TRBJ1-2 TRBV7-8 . CASSPTGHGYTF TGTGCCAGCAGCCCAACAGGGCATGGCTACACCTTC
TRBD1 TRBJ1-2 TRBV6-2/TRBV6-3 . CASSYPRDRLNYGYTF TGTGCCAGCAGTTACCCTCGGGACAGACTGAACTATGGCTACACCTTC
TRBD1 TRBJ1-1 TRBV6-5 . CASSYRDRGAEAFF TGTGCCAGCAGTTACCGGGACAGAGGGGCTGAAGCTTTCTTT
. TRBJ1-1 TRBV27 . CASSRRGGLTEAFF TGTGCCAGCAGCCGGCGGGGGGGCTTGACTGAAGCTTTCTTT
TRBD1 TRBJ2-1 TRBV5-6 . CASSLVQQGQIYNEQFF TGTGCCAGCAGCTTGGTCCAACAGGGGCAAATCTACAATGAGCAGTTCTTC
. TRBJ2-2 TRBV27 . CATAKGDTGELFF TGTGCCACCGCGAAGGGGGACACCGGGGAGCTGTTTTTT
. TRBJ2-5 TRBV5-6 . CASSLRTGETQYF TGTGCCAGCAGCTTGAGAACGGGAGAGACCCAGTACTTC
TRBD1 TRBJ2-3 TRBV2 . CASSEGRGRTDTQYF TGTGCCAGCAGTGAGGGCAGGGGGCGCACAGATACGCAGTATTTT
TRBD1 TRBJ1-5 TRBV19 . CASFPGQGSYQPQHF TGTGCCAGTTTCCCGGGACAGGGGTCGTATCAGCCCCAGCATTTT
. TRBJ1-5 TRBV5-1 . CASSPTDRNQPQHF TGCGCCAGCAGCCCCACCGACAGAAATCAGCCCCAGCATTTT
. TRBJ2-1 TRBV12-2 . CASRLGTTGCDEQFF TGTGCAAGTCGCTTAGGAACGACAGGGTGTGATGAGCAGTTCTTC
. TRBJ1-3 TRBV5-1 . CASREGSLGNTIYF TGCGCCAGCCGGGAGGGGAGTTTAGGAAACACCATATATTTT
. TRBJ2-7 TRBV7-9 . CASSSSWRGFYEQYF TGTGCCAGCAGCTCCTCCTGGCGGGGCTTCTACGAGCAGTACTTC
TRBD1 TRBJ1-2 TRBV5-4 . CASSPGQATYYGYTF TGTGCCAGCAGCCCGGGACAGGCTACCTACTATGGCTACACCTTC
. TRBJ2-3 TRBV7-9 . CASSRSTDTQYF TGTGCCAGCAGCCGTAGCACAGATACGCAGTATTTT
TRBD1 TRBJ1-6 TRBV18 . CASRDRASNSPLHF TGTGCCAGCAGGGACAGGGCGAGCAATTCACCCCTCCACTTT
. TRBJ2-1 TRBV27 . CASTTGVNEQFF TGTGCCAGCACCACCGGTGTCAATGAGCAGTTCTTC
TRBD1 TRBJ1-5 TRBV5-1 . CASSLGDRANGPQHF TGCGCCAGCAGCCTGGGTGACAGGGCTAACGGGCCCCAGCATTTT
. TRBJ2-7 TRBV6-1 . CASSDREGTYEQYF TGTGCCAGCAGTGACAGGGAAGGGACCTACGAGCAGTACTTC
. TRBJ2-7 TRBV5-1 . CASSSPPFYERYF TGCGCCAGCAGTTCCCCGCCTTTCTACGAGCGGTACTTC
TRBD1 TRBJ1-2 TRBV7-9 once CASSPDRADGYTF TGTGCCAGCAGCCCGGACAGGGCCGATGGCTACACCTTC
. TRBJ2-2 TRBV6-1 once CASSETGRDTGELFF TGTGCCAGCAGTGAAACCGGCAGGGACACCGGGGAGCTGTTTTTT
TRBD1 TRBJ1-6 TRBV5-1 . CASSLTGALDNSPLHF TGCGCCAGCAGCTTGACAGGGGCCCTCGATAATTCACCCCTCCACTTT
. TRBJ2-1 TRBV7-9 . CASSFIRLDNEQFF TGTGCCAGCAGCTTTATCCGACTAGACAATGAGCAGTTCTTC
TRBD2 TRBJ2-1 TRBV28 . CASSPLAGGPSYNEQFF TGTGCCAGCAGCCCGCTAGCGGGAGGGCCGTCGTACAATGAGCAGTTCTTC
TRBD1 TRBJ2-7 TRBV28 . CASRRQGVYEQYF TGTGCCAGCAGGCGACAGGGTGTGTACGAGCAGTACTTC
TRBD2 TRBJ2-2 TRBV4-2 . CASRLGGDTGELFF TGTGCCAGCAGACTGGGAGGGGACACCGGGGAGCTGTTTTTT
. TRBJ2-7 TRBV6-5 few CASSPGFHEQYF TGTGCCAGCAGCCCAGGGTTCCACGAGCAGTACTTC
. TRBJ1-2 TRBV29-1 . CSVLAYGYTF TGCAGCGTTTTAGCCTATGGCTACACCTTC
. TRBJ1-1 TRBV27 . CASSLGLNTEAFF TGTGCCAGCAGTTTAGGACTTAACACTGAAGCTTTCTTT
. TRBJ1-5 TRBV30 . CAWSVAANQPQHF TGTGCCTGGAGTGTAGCCGCTAATCAGCCCCAGCATTTT
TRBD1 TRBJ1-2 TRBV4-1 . CASSPGTGYNYGYTF TGCGCCAGCAGCCCCGGGACAGGGTACAACTATGGCTACACCTTC
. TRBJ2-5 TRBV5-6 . CASSADEGAQYF TGTGCCAGCAGCGCTGACGAGGGGGCCCAGTACTTC
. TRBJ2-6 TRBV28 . CASSLGGAGANVLTF TGTGCCAGCAGTTTAGGAGGGGCTGGGGCCAACGTCCTGACTTTC
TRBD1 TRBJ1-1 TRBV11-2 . CASSTPGQGLRFHTEAFF TGTGCCAGCAGCACGCCGGGACAGGGGTTAAGGTTTCACACTGAAGCTTTCTTT
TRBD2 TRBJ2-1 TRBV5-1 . CASSARSSGHYNEQFF TGCGCCAGCAGCGCCCGTTCTAGCGGGCATTACAATGAGCAGTTCTTC
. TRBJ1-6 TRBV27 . CASSPGTTRGALHF TGTGCCAGCAGTCCCGGGACTACCCGAGGGGCCCTCCACTTT
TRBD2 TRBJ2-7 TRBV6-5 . CASRRTSGIYEQYF TGTGCCAGCAGACGGACTAGCGGGATCTACGAGCAGTACTTC